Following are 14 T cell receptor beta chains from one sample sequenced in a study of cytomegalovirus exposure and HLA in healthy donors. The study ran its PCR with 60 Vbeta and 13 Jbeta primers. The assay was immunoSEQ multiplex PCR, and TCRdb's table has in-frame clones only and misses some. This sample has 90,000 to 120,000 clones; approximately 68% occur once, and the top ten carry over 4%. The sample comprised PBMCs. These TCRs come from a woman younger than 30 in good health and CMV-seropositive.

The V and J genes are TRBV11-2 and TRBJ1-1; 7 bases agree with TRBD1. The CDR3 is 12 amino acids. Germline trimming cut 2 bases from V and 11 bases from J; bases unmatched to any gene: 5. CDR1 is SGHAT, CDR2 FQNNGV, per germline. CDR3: CASSLNAGGAFF. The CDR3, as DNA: TGTGCCAGCAGCTTAAACGCAGGGGGGGCTTTCTTT.

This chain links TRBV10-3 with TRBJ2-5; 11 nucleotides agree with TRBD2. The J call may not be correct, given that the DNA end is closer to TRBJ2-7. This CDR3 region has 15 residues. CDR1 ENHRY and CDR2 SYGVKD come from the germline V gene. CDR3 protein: CAISSGLAGAYEQYF. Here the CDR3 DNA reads TGTGCCATCAGTTCCGGACTAGCGGGTGCATACGAGCAGTACTTC.

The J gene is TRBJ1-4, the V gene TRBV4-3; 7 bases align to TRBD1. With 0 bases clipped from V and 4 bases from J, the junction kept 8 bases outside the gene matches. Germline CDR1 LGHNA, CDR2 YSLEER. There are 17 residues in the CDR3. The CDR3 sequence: CASSQDGSGTVNEKLFF. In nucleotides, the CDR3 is TGCGCCAGCAGCCAAGACGGGTCCGGGACAGTTAATGAAAAACTGTTTTTT.

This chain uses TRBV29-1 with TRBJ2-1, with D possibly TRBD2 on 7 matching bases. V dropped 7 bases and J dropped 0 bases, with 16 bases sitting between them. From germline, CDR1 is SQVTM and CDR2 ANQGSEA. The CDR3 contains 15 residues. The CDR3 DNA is TGCAGCGCCCACCCCGGGGGGCGCTCCTACAATGAGCAGTTCTTC. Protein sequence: CSAHPGGRSYNEQFF.

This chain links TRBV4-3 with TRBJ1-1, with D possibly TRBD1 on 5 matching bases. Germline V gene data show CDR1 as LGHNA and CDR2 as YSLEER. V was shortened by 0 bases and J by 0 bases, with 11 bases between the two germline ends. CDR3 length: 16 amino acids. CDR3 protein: CASSQDRLRVNTEAFF. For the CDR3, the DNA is TGCGCCAGCAGCCAAGATAGGCTCAGGGTGAACACTGAAGCTTTCTTT.

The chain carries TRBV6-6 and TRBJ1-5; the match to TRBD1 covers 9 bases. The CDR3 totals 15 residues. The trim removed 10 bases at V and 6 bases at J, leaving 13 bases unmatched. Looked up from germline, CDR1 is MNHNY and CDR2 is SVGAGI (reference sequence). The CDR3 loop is CATRKRTGASQPQHF. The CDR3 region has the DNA TGTGCCACCAGGAAGAGGACAGGGGCCAGTCAGCCCCAGCATTTT.

The CDR3, as DNA: TGTGCCAGCACTCCTACACCGGGGTCCGGGGAGCTGTTTTTT. Residues: CASTPTPGSGELFF. The J gene is TRBJ2-2, the V gene TRBV6-4; TRBD2 might be the D (5 bases). Germline values: CDR1 MRHNA, CDR2 SNTAGT. The CDR3 is 14 residues long. The V and J ends lost 7 bases and 6 bases respectively, with 15 bases between them.

CDR3 residues: CASAGGNYGYTF. The DNA for the CDR3 is TGCGCCAGTGCAGGGGGTAACTATGGCTACACCTTC. The chain is built from TRBV4-3 and TRBJ1-2; 7 nucleotides agree with TRBD1. Germline CDR1 LGHNA, CDR2 YSLEER. V dropped 9 bases and J dropped 1; count of bases not matched to a gene: 2. The CDR3 is made up of 12 amino acids.

In DNA, the CDR3 is TGTGCCAGCGTTCTAGCGGGAGCTCCCGCAAATACGCAGTATTTT. This sequence encodes CASVLAGAPANTQYF. V is TRBV28 and J is TRBJ2-3, with 10 positions matching TRBD2. Trimming at V came to 8 bases and at J to 7 bases, leaving 12 bases not matched to a gene. Germline V gene data show CDR1 as MDHEN and CDR2 as SYDVKM. This CDR3 spans 15 amino acids.

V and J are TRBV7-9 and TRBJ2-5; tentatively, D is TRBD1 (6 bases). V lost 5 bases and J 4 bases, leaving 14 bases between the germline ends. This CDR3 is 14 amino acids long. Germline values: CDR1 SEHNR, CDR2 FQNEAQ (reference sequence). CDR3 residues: CASSPDQGRETQYF. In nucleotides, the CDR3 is TGTGCCAGCAGCCCCGACCAGGGGCGAGAGACCCAGTACTTC.

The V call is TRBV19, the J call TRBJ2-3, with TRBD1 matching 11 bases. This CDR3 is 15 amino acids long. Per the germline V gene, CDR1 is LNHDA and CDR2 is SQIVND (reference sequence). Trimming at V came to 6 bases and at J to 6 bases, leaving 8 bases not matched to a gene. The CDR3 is CASSYGQGAEDTQYF. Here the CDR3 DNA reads TGTGCCAGTAGCTACGGACAGGGGGCGGAGGATACGCAGTATTTT.

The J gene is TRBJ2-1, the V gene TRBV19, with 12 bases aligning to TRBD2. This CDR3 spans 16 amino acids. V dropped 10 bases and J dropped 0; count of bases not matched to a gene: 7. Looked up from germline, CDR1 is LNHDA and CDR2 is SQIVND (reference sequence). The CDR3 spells CATRLAGVPSYNEQFF. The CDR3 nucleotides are TGTGCCACCCGACTAGCGGGAGTCCCCTCCTACAATGAGCAGTTCTTC.

CDR3 sequence (DNA): TGCGCCAGCAGCCAAGATCAGGTGTTCTCTGGAAACACCATATATTTT. The encoded protein is CASSQDQVFSGNTIYF. This chain uses TRBV4-1 with TRBJ1-3; D gene uncertain. Per germline, CDR1 MGHRA and CDR2 YSYEKL. CDR3 length: 16 amino acids. The germline V and J ends were trimmed by 0 bases and 0 bases, with 9 bases remaining between them.

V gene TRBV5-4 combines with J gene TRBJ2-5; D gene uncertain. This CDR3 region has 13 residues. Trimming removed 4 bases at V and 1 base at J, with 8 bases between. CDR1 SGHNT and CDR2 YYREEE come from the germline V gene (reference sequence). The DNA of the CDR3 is TGTGCCAGCAGCCTCATCGGCCAAGAGACCCAGTACTTC. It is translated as CASSLIGQETQYF.